The present entry profiles one T cell receptor (beta chain) with its context. What it recognizes is unknown. The record originates from a study of T cell responses to AZD1222 COVID-19 vaccine. Profiling relied on immunoSEQ multiplex PCR, and the TCRdb table lists in-frame clones only, not all of them. The sample contains about 130,000 clones, around 90% of which appear only once. Germline V gives CDR1 MNHEY, CDR2 SVGAGI. The V end was cut by 2 bases, the J end by 2 bases, with 4 bases between. The CDR3 is 13 amino acids. General observations from the study: Vaccine-associated CD4 TCRs ranged over spike, dominating at 160-218 and 743-854. The donor group comprised mostly white British people and more females; the analysis possibly underestimated clonal diversity.

The gene calls are TRBV6-5 and TRBJ2-4; D is uncertain. The material was peripheral blood, obtained on day 0 of MenACWY control vaccination. The source is an adult in good health. The CDR3 nucleotides read TGTGCCAGCAGTTACGGCCCCAAAAACATTCAGTACTTC. Translating it yields CASSYGPKNIQYF.